This T cell receptor beta chain was sequenced for a study of CD8+ T cells in alopecia areata. Note on this clone: Its antigen is not identified.

Points from the study as a whole: Tissue-resident alphabeta T cells belonging to normal skin likewise get sequenced within scalp specimens.

Trimming left V 3 bases short and J 0 bases short, with 3 bases between. The CDR3 runs to 12 residues. CDR1 and CDR2 from the germline V gene are MGHDK and SYGVNS. cDNA serving as the sequencing template came from extracted, reverse transcribed RNA. Produced via immunoSEQ multiplex PCR; TCRdb's table is partial and in-frame only. The table lists under 250,000 clones, 56% of them singletons. The rearrangement joins TRBV25-1 to TRBJ2-7, with D hard to call. The source of this sequence is a human donor in good health. The sequencing input was CD8+ T cells sorted from blood. CDR3: CASSDLSYEQYF. The CDR3 nucleotides are TGTGCCAGCAGTGACCTCTCCTACGAGCAGTACTTC.